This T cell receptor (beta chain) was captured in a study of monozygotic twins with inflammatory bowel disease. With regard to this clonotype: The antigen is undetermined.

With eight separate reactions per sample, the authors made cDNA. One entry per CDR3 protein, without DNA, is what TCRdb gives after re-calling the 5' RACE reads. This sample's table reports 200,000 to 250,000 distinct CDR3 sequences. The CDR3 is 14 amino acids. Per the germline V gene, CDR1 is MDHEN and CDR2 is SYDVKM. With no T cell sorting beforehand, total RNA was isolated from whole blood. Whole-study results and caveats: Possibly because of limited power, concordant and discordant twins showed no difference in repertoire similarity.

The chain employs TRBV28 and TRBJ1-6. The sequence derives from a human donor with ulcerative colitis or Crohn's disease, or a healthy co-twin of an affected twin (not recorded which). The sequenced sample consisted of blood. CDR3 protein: CASRVGQGTSPLHF.